These 9 T cell receptor beta chains were sequenced from one sample in a study of T cell therapy after organ transplantation (dated by TCRdb to the late 2010s). Their antigens are not known. Library prep was done by the immunoSEQ multiplex PCR assay. Not all clones reach the TCRdb copy of this immuneACCESS table, which keeps in-frame sequences only. Checked studies attribute under half of the gap to unresolved V genes and leave the rest unexplained. The sample yields about 17,000 clones; 65% to 90% were counted once. The ten largest clones represent about a third of the sample. Reading the label with the study, this specimen's time point is: 20-29 weeks after completion of therapy. This material consisted of CD8+ T cells from blood, taken after autologous CMV-specific T cell therapy. The receptors derive from a human patient who had received a solid organ transplant and had CMV disease. Donor T cells from the graft may be present among the T cells after a transplant.

The V gene is TRBV11-1, the J gene TRBJ2-7, with D tentatively TRBD1 (5 bases). In germline, CDR1 is SGHAT, CDR2 FQDESV (reference sequence). This CDR3 has 16 residues. The germline V and J ends were trimmed by 1 base and 2 bases, with 15 bases remaining between them. In DNA, the CDR3 is TGTGCCAGCAGCTTAGAAGTGAGCAGGGCCCCCTACGAGCAGTACTTC. It specifies CASSLEVSRAPYEQYF.

The chain carries TRBV7-8 and TRBJ1-1, with no clear D. The CDR3 has 17 amino acids. The germline CDR1 and CDR2 sequences are SGHVS and FQNEAQ. The V end lost 4 bases, the J end lost 0 bases, and 18 bases lay between the germline ends. The CDR3 loop reads CASSYKETSLMNTEAFF. For the CDR3, the DNA is TGTGCCAGCAGCTACAAGGAGACTAGCCTCATGAACACTGAAGCTTTCTTT.

The chain couples TRBV7-9 to TRBJ2-1; 10 nucleotides line up with TRBD2. The junction had 13 bases not matched to a gene; V was cut back by 5 bases and J by 9 bases. The CDR3 length is 16 residues. CDR1 SEHNR and CDR2 FQNEAQ come from the germline V gene (reference sequence). The CDR3 nucleotides read TGTGCCAGCAGCCCCCGGAGCGGGAGGGCCGCTGGTGAGCAGTTCTTC. Protein product: CASSPRSGRAAGEQFF.

The J gene is TRBJ2-1, the V gene TRBV6-4; TRBD2 matches 9 bases. The V segment lost 2 bases and the J segment 8 bases; nucleotides outside the gene matches: 7. The germline CDR1 and CDR2 sequences are MRHNA and SNTAGT. The CDR3 is 15 residues long. For the CDR3, the DNA is TGTGCCAGCAGTGACGCGGCTAGCGGGGCGGATGAGCAGTTCTTC. This encodes CASSDAASGADEQFF.

The rearrangement links TRBV6-5 to TRBJ2-7; D gene uncertain. This CDR3 has 15 amino acids. Trimming shortened V by 5 bases and J by 0 bases, and 14 bases separated the two germline ends. The V gene's germline CDR1 is MNHEY and CDR2 SVGAGI. CDR3 region: CASSPPHRSSYEQYF. Written as DNA, the CDR3 is TGTGCCAGCAGTCCCCCCCATAGGAGCTCCTACGAGCAGTACTTC.

V is TRBV16 and J is TRBJ2-1; D call uncertain. Germline V gene sequence: CDR1 KGHSY, CDR2 FQNENV. The CDR3 extends over 12 amino acids. The ends were cut back, 6 bases at V and 10 bases at J, with 13 bases in the middle. The CDR3 here is CASSRSLVEQFF. The CDR3 coding sequence is TGTGCCAGCAGTCGGTCGTTAGTCGAGCAGTTCTTC.

The rearrangement links TRBV4-3 to TRBJ1-2; D is unresolved. CDR3 length: 14 residues. V lost 0 bases and J 2 bases, leaving 7 bases between the germline ends. Germline V gene lookup returns CDR1 LGHNA and CDR2 YSLEER. CDR3: CASSQDAGNYGYTF. The CDR3 region has the DNA TGCGCCAGCAGCCAAGATGCCGGGAACTATGGCTACACCTTC.

V is TRBV6-1 and J is TRBJ1-2; unclear D gene. The CDR3 has 17 residues. V gave up 1 base and J gave up 1 base, with 16 bases separating them. The germline gives CDR1 MNHNS, CDR2 SASEGT. Here the CDR3 reads CASSEGIWQGFNYGYTF. Written as DNA, the CDR3 is TGTGCCAGCAGTGAAGGGATATGGCAAGGCTTTAACTATGGCTACACCTTC.

In its sample, this clone was seen a few times. The chain uses TRBV6-5 and TRBJ2-5; D uncertain. The V and J ends lost 2 bases and 3 bases respectively, with 4 bases between them. The CDR3 sequence is 12 residues long. The germline CDR1 and CDR2 sequences are MNHEY and SVGAGI. The CDR3 region has the DNA TGTGCCAGCAGTTACCCCGAAGAGACCCAGTACTTC. Translated, it gives CASSYPEETQYF.